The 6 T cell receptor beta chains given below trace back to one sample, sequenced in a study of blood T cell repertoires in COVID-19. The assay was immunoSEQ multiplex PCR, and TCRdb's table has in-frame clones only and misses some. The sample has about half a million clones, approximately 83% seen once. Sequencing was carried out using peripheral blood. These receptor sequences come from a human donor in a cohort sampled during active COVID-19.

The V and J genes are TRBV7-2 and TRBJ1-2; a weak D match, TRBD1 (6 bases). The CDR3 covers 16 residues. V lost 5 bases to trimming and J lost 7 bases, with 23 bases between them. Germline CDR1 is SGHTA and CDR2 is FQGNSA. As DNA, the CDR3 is TGTGCCAGCAGCCCTACTCTCACAGGGTTTATGGGTGGCTACACCTTC. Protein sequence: CASSPTLTGFMGGYTF.

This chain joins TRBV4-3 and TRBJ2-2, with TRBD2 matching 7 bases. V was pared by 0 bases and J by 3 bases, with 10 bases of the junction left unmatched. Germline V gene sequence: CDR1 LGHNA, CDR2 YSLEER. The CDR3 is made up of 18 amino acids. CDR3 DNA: TGCGCCAGCAGCCAAGATGGACGGGGGAGGGAATACACCGGGGAGCTGTTTTTT. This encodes CASSQDGRGREYTGELFF.

The CDR3 nucleotides read TGTGCCAGTAGGTACGGTGGCCAAGAGACCCAGTACTTC. Residues: CASRYGGQETQYF. The chain couples TRBV19 to TRBJ2-5, with D hard to call. The CDR3 runs to 13 residues. Germline CDR1 LNHDA, CDR2 SQIVND (reference sequence). With 6 bases removed from V and 1 base from J, the gap between germline ends came to 9 bases.

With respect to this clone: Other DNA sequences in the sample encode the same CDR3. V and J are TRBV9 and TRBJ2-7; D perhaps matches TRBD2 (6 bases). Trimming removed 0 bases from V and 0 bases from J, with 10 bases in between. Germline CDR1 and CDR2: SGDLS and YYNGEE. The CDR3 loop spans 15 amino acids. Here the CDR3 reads CASSVAGTGSYEQYF. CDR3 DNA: TGTGCCAGCAGCGTAGCCGGGACTGGCTCCTACGAGCAGTACTTC.

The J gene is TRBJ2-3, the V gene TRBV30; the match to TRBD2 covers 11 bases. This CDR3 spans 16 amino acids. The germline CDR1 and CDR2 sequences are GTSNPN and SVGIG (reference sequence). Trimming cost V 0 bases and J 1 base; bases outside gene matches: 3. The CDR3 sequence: CAWSVTSGSGTDTQYF. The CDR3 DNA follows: TGTGCCTGGAGTGTAACTAGCGGGAGCGGCACAGATACGCAGTATTTT.

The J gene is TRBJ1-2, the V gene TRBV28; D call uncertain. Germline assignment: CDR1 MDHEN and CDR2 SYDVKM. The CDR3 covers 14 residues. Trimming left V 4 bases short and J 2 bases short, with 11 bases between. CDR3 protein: CASSSPSQNYGYTF. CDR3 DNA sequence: TGTGCCAGCAGTTCCCCCTCTCAGAACTATGGCTACACCTTC.